This TCR beta chain was recorded in a study of cytomegalovirus exposure and HLA in healthy donors. This PCR relied on a set of 60 Vbeta primers and 13 Jbeta primers. Assay: immunoSEQ multiplex PCR; the TCRdb copy retains only in-frame clones and omits some. In all, the sample yields tens of thousands of clones. Germline CDR1 is SGHTA and CDR2 is FQGNSA. V lost 1 base and J lost 6, with 10 bases in between. The CDR3 runs 13 residues. Sequenced material: PBMCs. This TCR was sampled from a woman aged 40 to 49 in good health and CMV-seronegative. The chain employs TRBV7-2 and TRBJ2-7, with a possible D match to TRBD2 (6 bases). The CDR3 coding sequence is TGTGCCAGCAGCTTAGGGAGGGGAGGCGAGCAGTACTTC. This gives the protein CASSLGRGGEQYF.